The sequence of this T cell receptor (beta chain) was determined in a study of T cell repertoires in cytomegalovirus infection (dated by TCRdb to between 2017 and 2020). Some background on the complete study: Donor HLA type was relevant to the analysis, because carriage of CMV infection together with the matching HLA type was indicated by public TCR beta signatures. What the study reported, not specific to this receptor: In both this cohort and an independent roughly 330-donor cohort, the cumulative frequency of public TCR beta family members distinguished carriers of CMV infection plus the relevant HLA type. The ex vivo response was dominated by HLA-C-restricted CMV-specific TCR beta clonotypes, and the single most frequent clonotype in two of eight donors was supplied by these HLA-C-restricted clonotypes.

In its sample, this clonotype was seen many times. Its antigen is currently not known. No base quality information exists; no much larger clone differs at one position. V is reduced by 2 bases and J by 3 bases, leaving a spacing of 14 bases between them. The germline V gene encodes CDR1 DFQATT and CDR2 SNEGSKA (reference sequence). The CDR3 runs 14 amino acids, cysteine and phenylalanine included. This entry keeps only the CDR3 DNA: 42 bases, framed from base 1. Sequencing was performed on an Illumina HiSeq 1500. TCRdb took the public reads, trimmed them with fastp at Q25, ran MiXCR for clone calling and kept in-frame beta chains. A single entry per CDR3 protein holds the most common genes and DNA from its merged rows. This sample lists approximately 500,000 distinct CDR3 sequences; about 10% were detected once. The ten largest clones add up to roughly a tenth of the sample.

The TCR originated in a human donor in good health (CMV status not recorded). Some clones in this sample may be carry-over from other donors' samples. The sequenced sample was PBMCs. The chain uses TRBV20-1 and TRBJ2-7, with a tentative D call of TRBD1 or TRBD2, each matching 5 bases. The nucleotide sequence reads as follows: TGCAGTGCTAGACCAACCGGGACCCTCTACGAGCAGTACTTC. It codes for CSARPTGTLYEQYF.